This TCR beta chain derives from a study of tumor-infiltrating lymphocytes in primary liver carcinoma. Study in general: Tumors were staged T1-T3 N0M0 and measured about 4.2 to 10 cm across.

Alongside blood RNA obtained from unsorted whole blood, germline DNA was also extracted. Starting from about 0.5 ug of total RNA, TCR beta cDNA was produced with a primer in the constant region. Amplification in three nested multiplex PCR rounds with slightly modified ARM-PCR gave rise to TCR beta libraries. TCRdb used MiXCR to reprocess the multiplex PCR reads, holding one entry per CDR3 protein. The sample lists a few hundred thousand distinct CDR3 sequences, around three fifths occurring once. The clonotype comes from a woman younger than 45 with primary liver carcinoma and hepatitis B virus infection. The sequenced sample consisted of peripheral blood.

CDR3: CASSYSNWALYEQYF. CDR3 nucleotide sequence: TGTGCCAGCAGTTACTCGAATTGGGCCCTCTACGAGCAGTACTTC. This chain connects TRBV6-2 or TRBV6-3 to TRBJ2-7; D ambiguous. Trimming stripped 0 bases from V and 3 bases from J, with 12 bases between. The CDR3 contains 15 residues. Germline values: CDR1 MNHEY, CDR2 SVGEGT.